This T cell receptor beta chain was identified in a study of CD8+CD57+ T cells in acquired aplastic anemia (dated by TCRdb to between 2017 and 2018). Looking at the study overall: A mean of around 3.3 ug of DNA, ranging from roughly 0.18 to 30 ug, was extracted from sorted CD4+ and CD8+ cells. CD8+CD57+ expansion was defined as frequency above the mean frequency observed in healthy subjects.

The patients picked for sequencing were ones in whom flow cytometry had shown an expansion of CD8+CD57+ cells. All patients had severe acquired aplastic anemia diagnosed by International Study of Aplastic Anemia and Agranulocytosis and Camitta criteria. Patients had received no therapy at the time of blood sampling. The study deep-sequenced TCR repertoires of sorted CD4+ and CD8+ blood T cells from severe aplastic anemia patients and healthy subjects. In the USA, patient enrollment took place under clinicaltrials.gov protocols 00001620, 01623167, 00001397, 00071045, 00081523 and 00961064. Ficoll-Paque density gradient centrifugation was used to isolate peripheral blood mononuclear cells. Before DNA extraction, CD4+ and CD8+ T cells were sorted by FACS or by magnetic beads. The research as a whole found: Approximately 27 CD8+ CDR3 sequences were found in both patients and controls but appeared to be highly expressed in patients and within the immunodominant clones of the patients. Patients and healthy controls showed no significant difference in CD8+ Simpson's diversity (P=0.060).

TCR beta VDJ combination and CDR3 sequence profiling used genomic DNA as the template. An Illumina HiSeq 2000 was the platform used for TCR repertoire sequencing. The study's processing was this. TRBV/TRBJ rearrangement plots, CDR3 size and DJ length profiles, and Simpson's diversity index were used to evaluate the repertoires. The most abundant DNA sequence in the deep sequencing data was defined as the immunodominant clone. CDR3 amino acid sequences were checked for sharing between subjects and were compared against published repertoires and the VDJdb database. TCRdb cleaned the public reads at Q25 with fastp, built clones with MiXCR and kept in-frame beta chains. Every CDR3 protein is listed once, alongside the most common genes and DNA of its rows. These V and J calls rely on TCRdb rather than the paper's analysis. In all, the sample holds some 120,000 distinct CDR3 sequences, and 40% of those were seen once. The ten largest clones capture roughly 3% of the sample.

This clonotype occurred many times. Its target antigen remains unknown. No much larger clone exists at a distance of one base, and base qualities are not known. CDR1 is given as DFQATT and CDR2 as SNEGSKA, both from the germline V gene (reference sequence). The CDR3 runs 11 residues from the cysteine to the phenylalanine. Here the CDR3 DNA is all that survives: 33 bases in frame from base 1. Compared with germline, V lacks 5 bases and J lacks 8 bases; bases without a gene match: 1. This TCR was sampled from a human donor with aplastic anemia. The V and J genes are TRBV20-1 and TRBJ1-5; 9 junctional bases match TRBD1. The sample comprised sorted CD4+, CD8+, or CD8+CD57+ T cells (not recorded which) from PBMCs. The DNA is TGCAGTGCTCGACAGGGGGAGCCCCAGCATTTT. The resulting protein is CSARQGEPQHF.